The 9 T cell receptor beta chains below were found in one sample sequenced in a study of Ad26.COV2.S vaccination and SARS-CoV-2 variants listed by TCRdb under 2021. Libraries came from the immunoSEQ multiplex PCR assay. TCRdb retrieved this table from immuneACCESS and kept in-frame rearrangements only. Not all clones are present; in checked studies, unresolved V genes account for under half, and no reason is known for the remainder. In this sample the table shows about 420,000 clones, around 89% of which occur a single time. The ten largest clones add up to 3.6% of the sample. The treatment or condition label here, explained by the study, means: some 19 received Ad26.COV2.S at low or high dose, single or two shots; about 5 received placebo; per-sample allocation not given. For vaccine and placebo recipients, repertoires were sequenced using samples collected on day 63 after the first injection.

The sequencing used peripheral blood, collected in a trial of Ad26.COV2.S vaccine versus placebo. All receptors derive from a person aged 18-65 years who received the Ad26.COV2.S COVID-19 vaccine or a placebo.

The chain has TRBV19 and TRBJ2-5; 11 bases align to TRBD2. The CDR3 is 17 amino acids. Looked up from germline, CDR1 is LNHDA and CDR2 is SQIVND (reference sequence). V gave up 6 bases and J gave up 4 bases; unmatched junction bases: 13. The CDR3 sequence: CASRPRLSGGAGETQYF. Here the CDR3 DNA reads TGTGCCAGTAGGCCTCGACTTAGCGGGGGGGCCGGAGAGACCCAGTACTTC.

The chain has TRBV5-4 and TRBJ2-3; D is undetermined. The CDR3 totals 11 residues. Germline V gene lookup returns CDR1 SGHNT and CDR2 YYREEE (reference sequence). V shed 5 bases and J shed 6 bases, with 7 bases lying between them. The DNA of the CDR3 is TGTGCCAGCAGGCTAGAGGATACGCAGTATTTT. Translation: CASRLEDTQYF.

V is TRBV11-3 and J is TRBJ1-1; D may be TRBD1 (6 bases). The CDR3 consists of 12 residues. Germline V gives CDR1 SGHNT, CDR2 YENEEA. Deletions cut 2 bases from V and 8 bases from J, with 9 bases between. CDR3 nucleotides: TGTGCCAGCAGCTTACGGGGGGCAGAAGCTTTCTTT. Amino acids: CASSLRGAEAFF.

This clone was found once. The CDR3 bases are TGTGCCAGCAGGGATCCAGTTGACTCTGGGGCCAACGTCCTGACTTTC. Its protein is CASRDPVDSGANVLTF. The gene calls are TRBV11-2 and TRBJ2-6; D gene uncertain. The V gene lost 6 bases and the J gene lost 0 bases, with 12 bases spanning the gap. This CDR3 region has 16 residues. CDR1 and CDR2 (germline): SGHAT, FQNNGV.

The chain joins TRBV6-6 to TRBJ2-1; D possibly uses TRBD1 or TRBD2 (5 bases each). The V and J ends lost 5 bases and 3 bases respectively, with 14 bases between them. The CDR3 spans 15 residues. Per germline, CDR1 MNHNY and CDR2 SVGAGI (reference sequence). The CDR3, as DNA: TGTGCCAGCAGTAACGATGGGGGAGTCTACAATGAGCAGTTCTTC. Amino acids: CASSNDGGVYNEQFF.

A single count supports this clone. This sample includes further DNA sequences coding for the same CDR3. V and J are TRBV4-3 and TRBJ1-3; D gene uncertain. CDR1 and CDR2 (germline): LGHNA, YSLEER. V lost 0 bases, J lost 0 bases, and 9 bases lay in between. The CDR3 spans 16 residues. The CDR3: CASSQDTRSSGNTIYF. DNA for the CDR3: TGCGCCAGCAGCCAAGATACCAGAAGCTCTGGAAACACCATATATTTT.

This clone was detected once. The rearrangement links TRBV27 to TRBJ2-3; perhaps TRBD2 as D (5 bases). CDR3 length equals 14 residues. The ends were cut back, 0 bases at V and 5 bases at J, with 9 bases in the middle. Looked up from germline, CDR1 is MNHEY and CDR2 is SMNVEV (reference sequence). The CDR3 protein is CASSLSVAQDTQYF. DNA of the CDR3: TGTGCCAGCAGTTTATCGGTAGCGCAAGATACGCAGTATTTT.

This chain connects TRBV9 to TRBJ1-1; D perhaps matches TRBD1 (5 bases). The V gene lost 1 base and the J gene lost 2 bases, with 15 bases spanning the gap. The CDR3 has 16 residues. Germline V lookup: CDR1 SGDLS, CDR2 YYNGEE. The CDR3 nucleotides are TGTGCCAGCAGCGTAACTCCCTCAGGGATTAACACTGAAGCTTTCTTT. Its protein is CASSVTPSGINTEAFF.

This clone was counted between two and nine times. The chain combines TRBV7-2 with TRBJ2-2; possible D gene TRBD1, 6 bases. V was shortened by 5 bases and J by 6 bases, with 13 bases between the two germline ends. The CDR3 spans 14 residues. From germline, CDR1 is SGHTA and CDR2 FQGNSA. The CDR3 reads CASSPRRTAGELFF. For the CDR3, the DNA is TGTGCCAGCAGCCCTCGCCGGACAGCCGGGGAGCTGTTTTTT.